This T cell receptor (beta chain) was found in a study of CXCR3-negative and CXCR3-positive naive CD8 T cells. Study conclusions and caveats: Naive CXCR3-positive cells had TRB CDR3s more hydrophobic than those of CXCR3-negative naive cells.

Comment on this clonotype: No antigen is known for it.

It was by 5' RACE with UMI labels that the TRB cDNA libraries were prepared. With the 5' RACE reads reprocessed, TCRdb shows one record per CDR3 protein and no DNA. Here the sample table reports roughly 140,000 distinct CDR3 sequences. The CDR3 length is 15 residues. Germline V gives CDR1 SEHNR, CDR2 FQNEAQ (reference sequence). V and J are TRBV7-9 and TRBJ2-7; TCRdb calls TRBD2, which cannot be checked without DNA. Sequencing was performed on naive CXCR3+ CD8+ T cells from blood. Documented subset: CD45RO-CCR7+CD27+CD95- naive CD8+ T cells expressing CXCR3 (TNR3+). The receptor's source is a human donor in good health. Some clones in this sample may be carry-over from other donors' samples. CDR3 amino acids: CASSSSAGGDSEQYF.